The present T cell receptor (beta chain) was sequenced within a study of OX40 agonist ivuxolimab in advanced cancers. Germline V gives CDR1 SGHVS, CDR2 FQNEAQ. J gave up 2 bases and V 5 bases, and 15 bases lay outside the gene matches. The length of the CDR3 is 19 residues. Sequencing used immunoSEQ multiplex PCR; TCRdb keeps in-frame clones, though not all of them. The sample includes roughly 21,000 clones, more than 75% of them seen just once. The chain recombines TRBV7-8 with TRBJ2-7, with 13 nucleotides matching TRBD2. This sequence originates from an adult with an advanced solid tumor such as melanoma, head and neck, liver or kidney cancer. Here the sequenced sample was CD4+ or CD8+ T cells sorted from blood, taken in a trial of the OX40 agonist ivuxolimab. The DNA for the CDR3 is TGTGCCAGCAGCCGCGGACTAGCGGGAGACACTATTGGGCCCTACGAGCAGTACTTC. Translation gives CASSRGLAGDTIGPYEQYF.